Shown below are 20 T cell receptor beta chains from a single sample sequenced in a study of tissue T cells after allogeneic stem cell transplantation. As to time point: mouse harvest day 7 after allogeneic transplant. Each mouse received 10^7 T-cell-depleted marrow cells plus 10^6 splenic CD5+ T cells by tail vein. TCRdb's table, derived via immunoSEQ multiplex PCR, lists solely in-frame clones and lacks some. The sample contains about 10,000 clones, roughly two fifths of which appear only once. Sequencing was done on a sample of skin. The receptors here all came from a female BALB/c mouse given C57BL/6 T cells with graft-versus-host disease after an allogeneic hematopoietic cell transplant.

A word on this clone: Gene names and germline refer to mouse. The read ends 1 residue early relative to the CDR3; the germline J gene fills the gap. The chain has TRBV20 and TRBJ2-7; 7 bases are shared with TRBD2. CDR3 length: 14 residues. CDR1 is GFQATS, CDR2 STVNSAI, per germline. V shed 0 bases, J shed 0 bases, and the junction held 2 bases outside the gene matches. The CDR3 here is CGARDWGSSYEQYF. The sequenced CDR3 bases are TGTGGTGCTAGGGACTGGGGGAGCTCCTATGAACAGTAC.

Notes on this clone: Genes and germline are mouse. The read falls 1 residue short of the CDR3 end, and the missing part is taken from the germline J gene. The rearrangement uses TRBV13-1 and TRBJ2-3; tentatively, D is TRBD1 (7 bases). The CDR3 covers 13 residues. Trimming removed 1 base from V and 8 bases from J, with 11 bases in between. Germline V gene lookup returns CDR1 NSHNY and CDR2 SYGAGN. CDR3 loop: CASSDWRGRTLYF. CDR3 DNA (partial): TGTGCCAGCAGTGATTGGAGGGGGCGAACGCTGTAT.

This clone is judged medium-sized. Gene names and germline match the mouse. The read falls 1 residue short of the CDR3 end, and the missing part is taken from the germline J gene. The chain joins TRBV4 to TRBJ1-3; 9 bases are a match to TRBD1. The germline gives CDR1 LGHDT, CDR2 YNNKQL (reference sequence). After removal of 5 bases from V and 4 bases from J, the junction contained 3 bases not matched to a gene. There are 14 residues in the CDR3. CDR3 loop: CASSRTGVGNTLYF. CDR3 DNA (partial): TGTGCCAGCAGCCGGACAGGGGTCGGAAATACGCTCTAT. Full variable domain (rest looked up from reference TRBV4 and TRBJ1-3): ETAVFQTPNYHVTQVGNEVSFNCKQTLGHDTMYWYKQDSKKLLKIMFSYNNKQLIVNETVPRRFSPQSSDKAHLNLRIKSVEPEDSAVYLCASSRTGVGNTLYFGEGSRLIVV.

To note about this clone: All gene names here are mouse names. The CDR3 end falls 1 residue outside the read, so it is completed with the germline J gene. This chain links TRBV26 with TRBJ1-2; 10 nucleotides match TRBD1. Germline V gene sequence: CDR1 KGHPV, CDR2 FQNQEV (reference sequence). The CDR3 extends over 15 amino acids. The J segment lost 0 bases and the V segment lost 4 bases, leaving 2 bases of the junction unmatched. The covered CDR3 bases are TGTGCCAGCAGTCGTGGGACAGGGGCAAACTCCGACTACACC. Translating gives CASSRGTGANSDYT. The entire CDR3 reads CASSRGTGANSDYTF.

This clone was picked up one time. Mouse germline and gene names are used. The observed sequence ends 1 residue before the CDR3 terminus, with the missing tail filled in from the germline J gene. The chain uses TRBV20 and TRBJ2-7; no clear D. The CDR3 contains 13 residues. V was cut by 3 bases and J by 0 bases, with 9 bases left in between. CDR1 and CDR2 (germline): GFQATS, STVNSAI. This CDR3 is CGASQWSSYEQYF. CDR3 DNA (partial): TGTGGTGCTAGCCAGTGGAGCTCCTATGAACAGTAC.

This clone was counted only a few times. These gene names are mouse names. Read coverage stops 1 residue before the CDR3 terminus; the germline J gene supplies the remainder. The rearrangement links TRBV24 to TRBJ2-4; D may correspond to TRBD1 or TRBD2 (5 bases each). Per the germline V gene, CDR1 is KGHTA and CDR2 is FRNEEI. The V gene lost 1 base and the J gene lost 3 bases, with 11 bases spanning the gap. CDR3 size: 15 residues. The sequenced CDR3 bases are TGTGCCAGCAGTCTGTGGGGGAGAGGACAAAACACCTTGTAC. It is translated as CASSLWGRGQNTLY. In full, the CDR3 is CASSLWGRGQNTLYF.

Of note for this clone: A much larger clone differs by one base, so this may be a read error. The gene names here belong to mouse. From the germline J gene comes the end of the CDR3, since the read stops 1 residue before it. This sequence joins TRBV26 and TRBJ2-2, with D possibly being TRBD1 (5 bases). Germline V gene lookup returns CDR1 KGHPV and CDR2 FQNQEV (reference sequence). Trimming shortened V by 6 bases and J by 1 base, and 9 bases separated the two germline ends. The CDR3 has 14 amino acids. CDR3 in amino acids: CASSLRVNTGQLYF. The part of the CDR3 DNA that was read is TGTGCCAGCAGCCTCAGGGTAAACACCGGGCAGCTCTAC.

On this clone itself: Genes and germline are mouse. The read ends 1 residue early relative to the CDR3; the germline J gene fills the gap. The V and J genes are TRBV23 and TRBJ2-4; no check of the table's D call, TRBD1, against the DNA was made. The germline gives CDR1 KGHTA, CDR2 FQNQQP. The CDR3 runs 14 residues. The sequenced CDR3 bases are TGCTCCAGCAGTCCCGCAGGGAGTCAAAACACCTTGTAC. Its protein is CSSSPAGSQNTLY. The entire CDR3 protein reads CSSSPAGSQNTLYF. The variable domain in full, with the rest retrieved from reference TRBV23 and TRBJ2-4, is DAAVTQKPRYLIKMKGQEAEMKCIPEKGHTAVFWYQQKQSKELKFLIYFQNQQPLDQIDMVKERFSAVCPSSSLCSLGIRTCEAEDSALYLCSSSPAGSQNTLYFGAGTRLSVL.

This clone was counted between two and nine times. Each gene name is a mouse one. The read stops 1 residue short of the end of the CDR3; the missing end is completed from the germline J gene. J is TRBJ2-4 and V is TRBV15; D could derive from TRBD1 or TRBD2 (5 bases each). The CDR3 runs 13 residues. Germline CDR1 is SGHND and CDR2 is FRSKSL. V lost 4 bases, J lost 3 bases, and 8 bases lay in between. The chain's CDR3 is CASSSGTQNTLYF. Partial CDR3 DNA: TGTGCCAGCAGTTCCGGGACCCAAAACACCTTGTAC.

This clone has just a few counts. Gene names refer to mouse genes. CDR3 sequence: CASSFDSNERLFF. The CDR3 DNA, read in part, is TGTGCAAGCAGCTTTGATTCCAACGAAAGATTATTT. The chain recombines TRBV16 with TRBJ1-4; the D is unclear. The observed sequence ends 1 residue before the CDR3 terminus, with the missing tail filled in from the germline J gene. CDR1 is SGHSA, CDR2 FRNQAP, per germline. The CDR3 is made up of 13 amino acids. V lost 3 bases, J lost 1 base, and 3 bases lay in between.

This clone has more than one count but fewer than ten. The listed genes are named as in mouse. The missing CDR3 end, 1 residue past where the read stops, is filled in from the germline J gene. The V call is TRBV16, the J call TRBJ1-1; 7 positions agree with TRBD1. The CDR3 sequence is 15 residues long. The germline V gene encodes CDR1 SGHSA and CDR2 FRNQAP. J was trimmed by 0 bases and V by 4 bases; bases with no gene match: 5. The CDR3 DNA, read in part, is TGTGCAAGCAGCTCTACCGGGACAGCAAACACAGAAGTCTTC. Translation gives CASSSTGTANTEVF. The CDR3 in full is CASSSTGTANTEVFF.

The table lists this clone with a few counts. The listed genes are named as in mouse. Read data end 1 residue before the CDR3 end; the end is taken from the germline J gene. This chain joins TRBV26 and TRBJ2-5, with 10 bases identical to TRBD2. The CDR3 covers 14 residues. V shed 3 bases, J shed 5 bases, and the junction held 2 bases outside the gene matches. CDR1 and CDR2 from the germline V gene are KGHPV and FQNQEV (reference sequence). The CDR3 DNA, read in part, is TGTGCCAGCAGTCTCTGGGACTGGGGAGACACCCAGTAC. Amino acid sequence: CASSLWDWGDTQY. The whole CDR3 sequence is CASSLWDWGDTQYF.

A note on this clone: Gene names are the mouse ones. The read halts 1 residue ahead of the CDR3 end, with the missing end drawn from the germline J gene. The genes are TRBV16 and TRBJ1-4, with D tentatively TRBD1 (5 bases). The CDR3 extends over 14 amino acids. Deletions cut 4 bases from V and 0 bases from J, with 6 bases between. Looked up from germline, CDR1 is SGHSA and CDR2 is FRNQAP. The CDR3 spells CASSSTVSNERLFF. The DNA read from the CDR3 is TGTGCAAGCAGCTCGACAGTTTCCAACGAAAGATTATTT.

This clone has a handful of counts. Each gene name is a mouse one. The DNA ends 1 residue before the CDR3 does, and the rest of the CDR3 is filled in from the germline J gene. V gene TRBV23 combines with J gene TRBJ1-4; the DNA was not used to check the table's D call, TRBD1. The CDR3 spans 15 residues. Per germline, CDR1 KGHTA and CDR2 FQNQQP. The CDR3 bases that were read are TGCTCCAGCAGTCAAGGACAGGGCACCAACGAAAGATTATTT. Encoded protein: CSSSQGQGTNERLF. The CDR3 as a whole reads CSSSQGQGTNERLFF.

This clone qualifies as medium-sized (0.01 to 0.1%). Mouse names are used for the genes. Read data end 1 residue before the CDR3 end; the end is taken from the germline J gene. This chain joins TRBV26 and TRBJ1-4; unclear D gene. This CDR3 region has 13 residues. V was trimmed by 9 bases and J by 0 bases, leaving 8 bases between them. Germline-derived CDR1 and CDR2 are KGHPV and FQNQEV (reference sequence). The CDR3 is CASRQFSNERLFF. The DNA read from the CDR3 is TGTGCCAGTAGACAATTTTCCAACGAAAGATTATTT.

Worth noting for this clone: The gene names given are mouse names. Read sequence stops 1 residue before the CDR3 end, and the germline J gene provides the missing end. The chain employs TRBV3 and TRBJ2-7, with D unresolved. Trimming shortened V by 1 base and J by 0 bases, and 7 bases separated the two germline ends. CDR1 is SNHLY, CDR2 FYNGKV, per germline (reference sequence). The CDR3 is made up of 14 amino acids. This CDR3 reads CASSLVPSSYEQYF. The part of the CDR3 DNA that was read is TGTGCCAGCAGCTTAGTGCCGAGCTCCTATGAACAGTAC.

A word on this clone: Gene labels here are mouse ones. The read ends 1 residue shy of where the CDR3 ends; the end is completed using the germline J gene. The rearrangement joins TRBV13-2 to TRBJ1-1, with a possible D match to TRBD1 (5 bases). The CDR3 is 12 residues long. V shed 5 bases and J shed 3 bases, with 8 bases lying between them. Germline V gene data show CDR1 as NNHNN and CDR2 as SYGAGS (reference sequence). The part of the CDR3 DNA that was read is TGTGCCAGCGGGCGGGGGGACACAGAAGTCTTC. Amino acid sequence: CASGRGDTEVF. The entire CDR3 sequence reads CASGRGDTEVFF.

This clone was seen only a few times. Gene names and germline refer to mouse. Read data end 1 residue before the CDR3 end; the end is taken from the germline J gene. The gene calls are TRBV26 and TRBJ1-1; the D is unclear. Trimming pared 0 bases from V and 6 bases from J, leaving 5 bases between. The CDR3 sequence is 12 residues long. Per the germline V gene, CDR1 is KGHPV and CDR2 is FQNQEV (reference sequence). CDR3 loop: CASSLSGSEVFF. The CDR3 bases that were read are TGTGCCAGCAGTCTGTCAGGGTCAGAAGTCTTC.

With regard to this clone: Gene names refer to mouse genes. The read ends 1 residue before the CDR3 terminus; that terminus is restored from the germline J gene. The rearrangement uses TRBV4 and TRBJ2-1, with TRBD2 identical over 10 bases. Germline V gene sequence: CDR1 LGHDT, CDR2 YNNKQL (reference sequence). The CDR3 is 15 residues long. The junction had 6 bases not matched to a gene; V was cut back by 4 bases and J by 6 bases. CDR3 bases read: TGTGCCAGCAGCTCCAGACTGGGGGGCCTTGCTGAGCAGTTC. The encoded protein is CASSSRLGGLAEQF. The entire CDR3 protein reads CASSSRLGGLAEQFF. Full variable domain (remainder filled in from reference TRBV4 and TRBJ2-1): ETAVFQTPNYHVTQVGNEVSFNCKQTLGHDTMYWYKQDSKKLLKIMFSYNNKQLIVNETVPRRFSPQSSDKAHLNLRIKSVEPEDSAVYLCASSSRLGGLAEQFFGPGTRLTVL.

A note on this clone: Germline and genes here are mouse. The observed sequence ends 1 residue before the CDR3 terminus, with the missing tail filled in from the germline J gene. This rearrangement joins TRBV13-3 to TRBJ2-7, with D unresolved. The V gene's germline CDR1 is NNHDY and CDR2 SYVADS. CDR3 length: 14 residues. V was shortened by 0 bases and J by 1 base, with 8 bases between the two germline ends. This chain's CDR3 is CASSDEGSSYEQYF. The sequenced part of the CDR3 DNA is TGTGCCAGCAGTGATGAAGGCAGTTCCTATGAACAGTAC.